The next 22 T cell receptor beta chains were all read from a single sample in a study of technical replicates of blood from a few donors. The method was immunoSEQ multiplex PCR; TCRdb's version includes in-frame clones alone and lacks a portion of them. The sample includes tens of thousands of clones, more than 90% seen only once; the top ten take 0.41%. Source material: T cells isolated from PBMCs. The receptor set was obtained from a human donor in good health.

The J gene is TRBJ2-1, the V gene TRBV7-3, with TRBD2 matching 9 bases. J gave up 1 base and V 6 bases, and 10 bases lay outside the gene matches. This CDR3 has 17 amino acids. CDR1 is SGHTA and CDR2 is FQGTGA in the germline V gene. The CDR3 is CASRKGAGGGSYNEQFF. The DNA for the CDR3 is TGTGCCAGCAGGAAAGGGGCGGGAGGGGGGTCCTACAATGAGCAGTTCTTC.

This chain joins TRBV11-2 and TRBJ2-7; 12 bases are shared with TRBD2. Germline values: CDR1 SGHAT, CDR2 FQNNGV. This CDR3 is built from 15 residues. After removal of 5 bases from V and 3 bases from J, the junction contained 5 bases not matched to a gene. CDR3 nucleotide sequence: TGTGCCAGCAGCGGACGACTAGCGGGAGACTACGAGCAGTACTTC. Protein product: CASSGRLAGDYEQYF. The whole variable domain, filled in from reference TRBV11-2 and TRBJ2-7, reads EAGVAQSPRYKIIEKRQSVAFWCNPISGHATLYWYQQILGQGPKLLIQFQNNGVVDDSQLPKDRFSAERLKGVDSTLKIQPAKLEDSAVYLCASSGRLAGDYEQYFGPGTRLTVT.

This rearrangement joins TRBV6-8 to TRBJ1-2; D may be TRBD1 (6 bases). The germline CDR1 and CDR2 sequences are MNHGY and SAAAGT. The V and J ends lost 4 bases and 5 bases respectively, with 8 bases between them. This CDR3 has 12 amino acids. In DNA, the CDR3 is TGTGCCAGCAGTTCCACAGGGTATGGCTACACCTTC. It is translated as CASSSTGYGYTF.

The J gene is TRBJ2-1, the V gene TRBV2, with 10 positions matching TRBD2. CDR1 and CDR2 (germline): SNHLY, FYNNEI. The CDR3 is made up of 15 amino acids. The J segment lost 2 bases and the V segment lost 7 bases, leaving 5 bases of the junction unmatched. CDR3 DNA sequence: TGTGCCAGCACTCTCGGGACTAGCGCCTACAATGAGCAGTTCTTC. It specifies CASTLGTSAYNEQFF.

The CDR3 loop is CASSRRLATLNEQFF. DNA of the CDR3: TGTGCCAGCAGTCGGAGACTAGCGACCCTCAATGAGCAGTTCTTC. The rearrangement joins TRBV6-5 to TRBJ2-1, with 8 nucleotides matching TRBD2. Trimming at V came to 5 bases and at J to 6 bases, leaving 9 bases not matched to a gene. Germline assignment: CDR1 MNHEY and CDR2 SVGAGI. The length of the CDR3 is 15 residues.

The V gene is TRBV4-1, the J gene TRBJ2-1; 9 nucleotides match TRBD2. The CDR3 runs 16 residues. The V gene's germline CDR1 is MGHRA and CDR2 YSYEKL. J lost 4 bases, V lost 0 bases, and 4 bases had no gene match. CDR3 DNA sequence: TGCGCCAGCAGCCAAGACGGCGGGAGGGCGTACAATGAGCAGTTCTTC. Translated, it gives CASSQDGGRAYNEQFF.

This chain links TRBV27 with TRBJ2-3, with 7 bases fitting TRBD2. CDR1 is MNHEY and CDR2 is SMNVEV in the germline V gene (reference sequence). CDR3 length: 15 amino acids. Germline trimming cut 3 bases from V and 0 bases from J; bases unmatched to any gene: 3. The CDR3 is CASSLGLSSTDTQYF. The CDR3 bases are TGTGCCAGCAGTTTGGGACTATCTAGCACAGATACGCAGTATTTT.

The chain uses TRBV7-2 and TRBJ1-1; a weak D match, TRBD1 (5 bases). Trimming cost V 2 bases and J 5 bases, with 12 bases left between them. The CDR3 has 14 residues. CDR1 and CDR2 (germline): SGHTA, FQGNSA. CDR3 sequence (DNA): TGTGCCAGCAGCTTATCTGGGGGAGGTACTGAAGCTTTCTTT. Protein sequence: CASSLSGGGTEAFF.

The chain is built from TRBV4-1 and TRBJ2-7, with 7 bases that match TRBD1. V dropped 4 bases and J dropped 3; count of bases not matched to a gene: 3. The CDR3 extends over 13 amino acids. CDR1 and CDR2 from the germline V gene are MGHRA and YSYEKL. CDR3 coding DNA: TGCGCCAGCAGCCGGGGACAGAACTACGAGCAGTACTTC. Protein sequence: CASSRGQNYEQYF.

The chain carries TRBV9 and TRBJ2-1; 10 positions agree with TRBD2. V was clipped by 4 bases and J by 0 bases; unmatched bases: 4. CDR1 is SGDLS and CDR2 is YYNGEE in the germline V gene. The CDR3 runs 16 residues. The CDR3 bases are TGTGCCAGCAGCCCACCTAGCGGGAGCTCCTACAATGAGCAGTTCTTC. It codes for CASSPPSGSSYNEQFF.

The chain couples TRBV5-6 to TRBJ2-1, with D tentatively TRBD2 (6 bases). The CDR3 spans 16 residues. Germline V gives CDR1 SGHDT, CDR2 YYEEEE. V lost 0 bases to trimming and J lost 3 bases, with 13 bases between them. CDR3 coding DNA: TGTGCCAGCAGCTTGGCACCCTCGGGACTCTACAATGAGCAGTTCTTC. Amino acid sequence: CASSLAPSGLYNEQFF.

The chain combines TRBV9 with TRBJ2-1; unclear D gene. CDR1 and CDR2 (germline): SGDLS, YYNGEE. The V end lost 3 bases, the J end lost 5 bases, and 12 bases lay between the germline ends. The CDR3 runs to 14 residues. The CDR3 loop reads CASSGGLAHNEQFF. The CDR3 bases are TGTGCCAGCAGCGGAGGATTGGCCCACAATGAGCAGTTCTTC.

J is TRBJ1-2 and V is TRBV9; D ambiguous. CDR3 length equals 14 residues. V was pared by 6 bases and J by 4 bases, with 16 bases between. Germline V gene lookup returns CDR1 SGDLS and CDR2 YYNGEE. The CDR3 sequence is CASTGSQRTYGYTF. Written as DNA, the CDR3 is TGTGCCAGCACCGGGTCCCAGAGAACCTATGGCTACACCTTC.

This clone was observed a few times. The rearrangement uses TRBV30 and TRBJ1-1, with a weak D call TRBD1 (5 bases). From germline, CDR1 is GTSNPN and CDR2 SVGIG (reference sequence). The CDR3 spans 14 residues. V shed 1 base and J shed 0 bases, with 9 bases lying between them. This CDR3 reads CAWSAGTMNTEAFF. As DNA, the CDR3 is TGTGCCTGGAGTGCCGGGACTATGAACACTGAAGCTTTCTTT.

V usage is TRBV6-6 and J usage is TRBJ1-2, with a weak D call TRBD1 (6 bases). Germline V gene lookup returns CDR1 MNHNY and CDR2 SVGAGI (reference sequence). V was pared by 2 bases and J by 0 bases, with 10 bases between. The CDR3 spans 15 residues. CDR3 protein: CASSYLGGANYGYTF. CDR3 nucleotides: TGTGCCAGCAGTTACCTAGGGGGAGCTAACTATGGCTACACCTTC.

The V call is TRBV10-1, the J call TRBJ2-7; 7 nucleotides agree with TRBD1. The V and J ends lost 7 bases and 2 bases, in that order; junction bases with no gene match: 8. The CDR3 loop spans 14 amino acids. Germline V gene data show CDR1 as WNHNN and CDR2 as SYGVQD (reference sequence). CDR3 sequence reads: CASTGDSFPYEQYF. In DNA, the CDR3 is TGCGCCAGCACCGGGGACAGTTTTCCCTACGAGCAGTACTTC.

The V call is TRBV9, the J call TRBJ1-1, with 7 bases that match TRBD1. The trim removed 4 bases at V and 4 bases at J, leaving 7 bases unmatched. The CDR3 runs to 14 residues. CDR1 is SGDLS and CDR2 is YYNGEE in the germline V gene. In DNA form, the CDR3 reads TGTGCCAGCAGCCCCCTGACAGGGCCCACTGAAGCTTTCTTT. Translation gives CASSPLTGPTEAFF.

This chain joins TRBV18 and TRBJ2-1, with TRBD2 identical over 8 bases. The CDR3 is 15 residues long. From germline, CDR1 is KGHSH and CDR2 LQKENI. J lost 10 bases, V lost 6 bases, and 14 bases had no gene match. The CDR3 coding sequence is TGTGCCAGCTCCTCACAGGGAGCGGGAGTTTACGAGCAGTTCTTC. Protein sequence: CASSSQGAGVYEQFF.

This chain uses TRBV28 with TRBJ2-5; 11 bases are shared with TRBD2. After removal of 5 bases from V and 7 bases from J, the junction contained 9 bases not matched to a gene. CDR1 is MDHEN, CDR2 SYDVKM, per germline. The CDR3 covers 15 residues. The CDR3 DNA is TGTGCCAGCAGTCCTAGTCTAGCGGGAGGTGGGACCCAGTACTTC. It translates to CASSPSLAGGGTQYF.

V is TRBV6-5 and J is TRBJ2-3; D gene ambiguous. This CDR3 spans 11 amino acids. Germline CDR1 MNHEY, CDR2 SVGAGI. V was trimmed by 6 bases and J by 7 bases, leaving 8 bases between them. CDR3 sequence: CASRRVHTQYF. The CDR3 nucleotides are TGTGCCAGCAGACGAGTTCATACGCAGTATTTT.

The chain links TRBV27 to TRBJ1-2; TRBD1 agrees at 8 bases. Germline CDR1 is MNHEY and CDR2 is SMNVEV (reference sequence). Trimming cost V 3 bases and J 5 bases; bases outside gene matches: 5. This CDR3 is 14 amino acids long. This CDR3 is CASSLDREWYGYTF. In DNA form, the CDR3 reads TGTGCCAGCAGTTTGGACAGGGAGTGGTATGGCTACACCTTC.

V gene TRBV6-5 combines with J gene TRBJ2-3; no firm D call. Trimming pared 4 bases from V and 4 bases from J, leaving 15 bases between. The CDR3 has 15 amino acids. CDR1 and CDR2 (germline): MNHEY, SVGAGI. CDR3: CASSFRSPTPDTQYF. The CDR3 DNA follows: TGTGCCAGCAGTTTTAGATCCCCAACTCCAGATACGCAGTATTTT.